A single T cell receptor beta chain is shown here with its context. This entry comes from a study of CD8+ T cells in alopecia areata. Extraction of RNA preceded its reverse transcription into cDNA, which served as the sequencing template. Clones were sequenced by immunoSEQ multiplex PCR, and TCRdb holds only the in-frame ones, with some missing. The sample carries 200,000 to 250,000 clones, 35% to 40% recorded once. V was pared by 2 bases and J by 4 bases, with 8 bases between. This CDR3 region has 12 residues. The V gene's germline CDR1 is GTSNPN and CDR2 SVGIG (reference sequence). Treatment described: oral pan-JAK inhibitor, 5-10 mg twice daily.

Here the sequenced sample was CD4+ T cells sorted from blood, taken at approximately week 34, from a patient treated with tofacitinib. V and J are TRBV30 and TRBJ1-1; D is undetermined. The clonotype originates from a human donor with alopecia areata. For the CDR3, the DNA is TGTGCCTGGAGTTGGGATCGCACTGAAGCTTTCTTT. Translated: CAWSWDRTEAFF.